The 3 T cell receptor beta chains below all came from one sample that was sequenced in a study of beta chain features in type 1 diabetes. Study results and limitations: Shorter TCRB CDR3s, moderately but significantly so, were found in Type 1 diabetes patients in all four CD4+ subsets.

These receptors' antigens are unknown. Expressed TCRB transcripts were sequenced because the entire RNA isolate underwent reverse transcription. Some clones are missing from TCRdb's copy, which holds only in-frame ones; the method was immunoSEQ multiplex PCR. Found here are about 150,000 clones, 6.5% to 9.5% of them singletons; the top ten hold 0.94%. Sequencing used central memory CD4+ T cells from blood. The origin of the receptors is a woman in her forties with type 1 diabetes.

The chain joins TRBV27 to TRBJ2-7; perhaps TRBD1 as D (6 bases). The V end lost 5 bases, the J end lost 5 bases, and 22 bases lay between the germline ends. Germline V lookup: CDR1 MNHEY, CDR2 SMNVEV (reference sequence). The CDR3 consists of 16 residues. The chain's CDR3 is CASSPRGSQGSNEQYF. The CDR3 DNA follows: TGTGCCAGCAGTCCCCGGGGAAGTCAGGGGAGTAACGAGCAGTACTTC.

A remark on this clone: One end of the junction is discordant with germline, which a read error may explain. The CDR3 DNA sequence: TGTGCCAGCAGCCGCCTAGGAGGACAGGATAATGAAAAACTGTTTTTT. It codes for CASSRLGGQDNEKLFF. The chain carries TRBV4-1 and TRBJ1-4, with 7 nucleotides matching TRBD1. Germline CDR1 and CDR2: MGHRA and YSYEKL. The CDR3 loop spans 16 amino acids.

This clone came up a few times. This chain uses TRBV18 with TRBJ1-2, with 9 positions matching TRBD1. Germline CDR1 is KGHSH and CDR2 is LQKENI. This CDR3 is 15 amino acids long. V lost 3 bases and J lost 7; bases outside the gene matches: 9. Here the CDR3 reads CASSPGTGTGFGYTF. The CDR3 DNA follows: TGTGCCAGCTCACCTGGGACCGGGACAGGGTTTGGCTACACCTTC.